This record concerns one T cell receptor (beta chain) sequence. The antigen remains unidentified. TCRdb passed the 5' RACE reads through MiXCR, listing each CDR3 protein once. The sample lists 350,000 to 500,000 distinct CDR3 sequences, 23% occurring once. This CDR3 spans 14 amino acids. The V and J ends lost 4 bases and 7 bases respectively, with 14 bases between them. CDR1 is SGHTA, CDR2 FQGNSA, per germline. This entry comes from a study of T-cell memory formation after mild COVID-19. Points from the study as a whole: Most CD4+ clones that shrank were in CM and EM, while CD8+ ones turned up in EMRA.

This clonotype was sampled from an adult woman who had mild COVID-19 (a few samples of this study predate the infection). Cell type and time point are not known. The sample was PBMCs or a T cell subset sorted from them (not recorded which). This chain joins TRBV7-2 and TRBJ1-5; D call uncertain. The CDR3 DNA follows: TGTGCCAGCAGCTGGAGTCCTATGAGGCAGCCCCAGCATTTT. Protein: CASSWSPMRQPQHF. Supplemented by reference TRBV7-2 and TRBJ1-5, the full variable domain reads GAGVSQSPSNKVTEKGKDVELRCDPISGHTALYWYRQSLGQGLEFLIYFQGNSAPDKSGLPSDRFSAERTGGSVSTLTIQRTQQEDSAVYLCASSWSPMRQPQHFGDGTRLSIL.